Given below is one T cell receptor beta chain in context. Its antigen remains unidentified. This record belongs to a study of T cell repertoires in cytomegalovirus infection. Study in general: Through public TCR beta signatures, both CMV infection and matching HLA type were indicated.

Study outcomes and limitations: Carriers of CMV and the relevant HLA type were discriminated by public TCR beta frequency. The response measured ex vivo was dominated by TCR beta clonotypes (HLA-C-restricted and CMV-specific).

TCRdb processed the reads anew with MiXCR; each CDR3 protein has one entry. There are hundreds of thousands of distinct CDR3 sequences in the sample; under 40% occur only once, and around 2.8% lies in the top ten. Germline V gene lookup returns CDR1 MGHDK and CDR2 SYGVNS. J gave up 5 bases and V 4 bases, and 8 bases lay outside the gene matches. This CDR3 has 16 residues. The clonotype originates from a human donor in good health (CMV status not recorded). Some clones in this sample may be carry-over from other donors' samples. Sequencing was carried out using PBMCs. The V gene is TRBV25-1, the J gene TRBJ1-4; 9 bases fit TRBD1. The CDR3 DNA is TGTGCCAGCAGTGCCCCGACAGGGGGTAAAAATGAAAAACTGTTTTTT. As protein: CASSAPTGGKNEKLFF.